These 26 T cell receptor beta chains share one sample of origin, sequenced in a study of T-cell reconstitution after alpha-beta-depleted transplantation in children. Preparation of the TCRbeta library used unique molecular identifiers. MiXCR was run by TCRdb on the PCR reads, yielding one entry per CDR3 protein. The sample consists of roughly 49,000 distinct CDR3 sequences, about 9.3% of them appearing once. The material sequenced was PBMCs, mostly from graft donor cells, taken 60 days after TCRalphabeta/CD19-depleted stem cell transplant. These receptor sequences come from a male patient aged 2-10 years who had a stem cell transplant for chronic granulomatous disease, so the T cells may come from the graft donor.

This clonotype was observed at least ten times. This chain uses TRBV4-2 with TRBJ2-3; 7 bases map to TRBD2. Germline V CDR1 and CDR2: LGHNA, YNFKEQ. This CDR3 has 14 residues. With 4 bases clipped from V and 2 bases from J, the junction kept 3 bases outside the gene matches. The CDR3 DNA sequence: TGTGCCAGCAGCCTCGGGGACTACACAGATACGCAGTATTTT. Its translation: CASSLGDYTDTQYF.

This clonotype was found many times. The CDR3 nucleotides read TGTGCCAGCAGCTTAGCAGGGACTAGCGGGAGCGTCAATGAGCAGTTCTTC. It specifies CASSLAGTSGSVNEQFF. The chain is built from TRBV7-2 and TRBJ2-1; 14 bases are a match to TRBD2. In germline, CDR1 is SGHTA, CDR2 FQGNSA. The CDR3 contains 17 residues. V was pared by 0 bases and J by 6 bases, with 4 bases of the junction left unmatched.

This clonotype showed up just once. This may be a read error, as it is one base from a much larger clone. V and J are TRBV6-2 or TRBV6-3 and TRBJ2-1; the match to TRBD2 covers 7 bases. The CDR3 loop spans 15 amino acids. Per the germline V gene, CDR1 is MNHEY and CDR2 is SVGEGT. CDR3 region: CASETSLSRPNEHFF. In DNA form, the CDR3 reads TGTGCCAGCGAGACTAGCCTCAGCAGACCTAATGAGCATTTCTTC.

This clonotype was detected many times. The rearrangement uses TRBV11-2 and TRBJ2-7; TRBD2 agrees at 14 bases. After removal of 1 base from V and 2 bases from J, the junction contained 1 base not matched to a gene. The CDR3 covers 16 residues. Germline V CDR1 and CDR2: SGHAT, FQNNGV. Here the CDR3 DNA reads TGTGCCAGCAGCTTAGGACTAGCGGGAGGGACCTACGAGCAGTACTTC. This sequence encodes CASSLGLAGGTYEQYF.

This clonotype was seen many times. This chain joins TRBV6-2 or TRBV6-3 and TRBJ2-1, with 7 bases matching TRBD1. The germline gives CDR1 MNHEY, CDR2 SVGEGT. This CDR3 is built from 15 residues. J gave up 2 bases and V 4 bases, and 5 bases lay outside the gene matches. The CDR3 is CASSSPDRPYNEQFF. The CDR3 bases are TGTGCCAGCAGTTCGCCGGACAGGCCCTACAATGAGCAGTTCTTC.

The chain employs TRBV5-8 and TRBJ1-5; a possible D gene is TRBD1 (5 bases). V lost 3 bases and J lost 6, with 13 bases in between. CDR1 and CDR2 (germline): SGHTS, YDEGEE. This CDR3 has 14 amino acids. The CDR3 spells CASSYGQIIQPQHF. CDR3 bases: TGTGCCAGCAGCTACGGACAAATTATTCAGCCCCAGCATTTT.

This clonotype was detected a few times. The genes are TRBV4-1 and TRBJ2-7; the match to TRBD1 covers 7 bases. CDR3 size: 15 residues. With 3 bases clipped from V and 3 bases from J, the junction kept 8 bases outside the gene matches. CDR1 and CDR2 (germline): MGHRA, YSYEKL. The CDR3 DNA is TGCGCCAGCAGCCAGCAAGAGGGGGCTCACTACGAGCAGTACTTC. Translated, it gives CASSQQEGAHYEQYF.

This chain links TRBV27 with TRBJ2-1, with 10 bases fitting TRBD2. CDR1 MNHEY and CDR2 SMNVEV come from the germline V gene (reference sequence). CDR3 length: 17 residues. The V gene end was trimmed by 7 bases and the J gene end by 0 bases; junction bases not matched to a gene: 9. The DNA for the CDR3 is TGTGCCAGCAACCCTAGCGGGAGTTGGGGCTCCTACAATGAGCAGTTCTTC. It codes for CASNPSGSWGSYNEQFF.

Only a few counts were recorded for this clonotype. The chain carries TRBV10-2 and TRBJ2-7, with a tentative D call TRBD1 (6 bases). Looked up from germline, CDR1 is WSHSY and CDR2 is SAAADI. Trimming cost V 2 bases and J 3 bases, with 20 bases left between them. This CDR3 spans 17 amino acids. The CDR3 sequence: CASSEPSGATKDYEQYF. CDR3 DNA: TGCGCCAGCAGTGAGCCCTCAGGGGCAACGAAGGACTACGAGCAGTACTTC.

The chain links TRBV7-2 to TRBJ2-5; D might be TRBD1 or TRBD2, each matching 5 bases. CDR3 length: 14 amino acids. The germline V and J ends were trimmed by 6 bases and 9 bases, with 20 bases remaining between them. Per the germline V gene, CDR1 is SGHTA and CDR2 is FQGNSA. CDR3 residues: CASSTPRDAGAQYF. The CDR3 nucleotides are TGTGCCAGCAGTACTCCCCGGGACGCTGGAGCCCAGTACTTC.

This clonotype showed up many times. V and J are TRBV21-1 and TRBJ1-1. TRBV21-1 is described as a pseudogene. The CDR3 totals 13 residues. The CDR3 here is CASSNEIGVEAFF. DNA for the CDR3: TGTGCCAGCAGCAACGAGATCGGGGTTGAAGCTTTCTTT.

This clonotype was observed many times. V usage is TRBV28 and J usage is TRBJ2-1; the D is unclear. This CDR3 is 13 amino acids long. With 6 bases removed from V and 4 bases from J, the gap between germline ends came to 10 bases. Germline V lookup: CDR1 MDHEN, CDR2 SYDVKM. The CDR3 DNA is TGTGCCAGCAGAAATTCAGGTTACAATGAGCAGTTCTTC. Protein product: CASRNSGYNEQFF.

Relative to its sample, this clonotype is medium-sized (0.01 to 0.1%). CDR3 region: CASSYWGTGESPAFF. As DNA, the CDR3 is TGTGCCAGCAGTTACTGGGGGACAGGGGAGTCGCCCGCTTTCTTT. The chain combines TRBV6-2 or TRBV6-3 with TRBJ1-1; 10 positions match TRBD1. Germline lookup yields CDR1 MNHEY and CDR2 SVGEGT. The CDR3 has 15 amino acids. Trimming took 1 base from V and 11 from J; bases not matched to a gene: 10.

This clonotype was observed at least ten times. The V call is TRBV6-1, the J call TRBJ2-2; D is undetermined. The CDR3 is 15 residues long. V lost 5 bases and J 6 bases, leaving 16 bases between the germline ends. CDR1 MNHNS and CDR2 SASEGT come from the germline V gene. The CDR3: CASSPLGKTAGELFF. The CDR3 coding sequence is TGTGCCAGCAGTCCGCTCGGAAAAACGGCCGGGGAGCTGTTTTTT.

The chain recombines TRBV12-3 or TRBV12-4 with TRBJ2-2, with D possibly being TRBD2 (5 bases). V lost 3 bases, J lost 6 bases, and 11 bases lay in between. The CDR3 totals 14 residues. The CDR3 region has the DNA TGTGCCAGCAGTTTTCAACTAGGAGCCGGGGAGCTGTTTTTT. Protein: CASSFQLGAGELFF.

This chain's CDR3 is CASSTGLSPYYGYTF. The CDR3 coding sequence is TGTGCCAGCAGTACCGGACTTTCCCCCTACTATGGCTACACCTTC. The chain combines TRBV12-3 or TRBV12-4 with TRBJ1-2; D is undetermined. Trimming shortened V by 5 bases and J by 3 bases, and 16 bases separated the two germline ends. The length of the CDR3 is 15 residues.

In its sample, this clonotype was seen many times. The chain couples TRBV6-5 to TRBJ1-6; possibly TRBD1 for D (5 bases). Germline lookup yields CDR1 MNHEY and CDR2 SVGAGI. The CDR3 runs 15 residues. V was trimmed by 4 bases and J by 10 bases, leaving 17 bases between them. The CDR3 region has the DNA TGTGCCAGCAGTTCCCTTATCAGGGAAGGGTCACCCCTCCACTTT. Translation: CASSSLIREGSPLHF.

This clonotype was recorded many times. CDR3 loop: CASSSTGTSGANSYNEQFF. CDR3 bases: TGCGCCAGCAGCTCAACCGGGACTAGCGGGGCGAACTCCTACAATGAGCAGTTCTTC. The chain combines TRBV4-1 with TRBJ2-1, with 13 bases aligning to TRBD2. CDR1 MGHRA and CDR2 YSYEKL come from the germline V gene. The CDR3 is made up of 19 amino acids. With V trimmed by 5 bases and J by 0 bases, 10 bases remained unmatched.

This clonotype was found many times. This rearrangement joins TRBV15 to TRBJ2-3; TRBD2 matches at 7 bases. V gave up 1 base and J gave up 0 bases; unmatched junction bases: 1. Per the germline V gene, CDR1 is LNHNV and CDR2 is YYDKDF (reference sequence). The length of the CDR3 is 15 residues. The CDR3, as DNA: TGTGCCACCAGCAGAGTTAGCGGGAGCACAGATACGCAGTATTTT. Amino acids: CATSRVSGSTDTQYF.

This clonotype was seen at least ten times. The rearrangement links TRBV27 to TRBJ2-3; either TRBD1 or TRBD2 may supply D (5 bases each). Trimming took off 6 bases at V and 0 bases at J, with 19 bases between the two ends. The CDR3 has 17 residues. CDR1 and CDR2 from the germline V gene are MNHEY and SMNVEV (reference sequence). The CDR3 protein is CASRPKGRLRSTDTQYF. The CDR3 nucleotides read TGTGCCAGCAGACCCAAGGGGAGACTGAGAAGCACAGATACGCAGTATTTT.

This chain uses TRBV4-3 with TRBJ2-7, with D possibly being TRBD2 (7 bases). The germline V gene encodes CDR1 LGHNA and CDR2 YSLEER. Trimming removed 0 bases at V and 4 bases at J, with 10 bases between. The CDR3 consists of 14 residues. CDR3 coding DNA: TGCGCCAGCAGCCAAGAGGGGGGGCTGTACGAGCAGTACTTC. Translation gives CASSQEGGLYEQYF.

This clonotype occurred a few times. This chain connects TRBV5-1 to TRBJ2-2; 13 bases line up with TRBD2. The V segment lost 0 bases and the J segment 3 bases; nucleotides outside the gene matches: 5. The CDR3 length is 18 residues. CDR1 and CDR2 from the germline V gene are SGHRS and YFSETQ. The CDR3 reads CASSLATSGRRYTGELFF. CDR3 DNA: TGCGCCAGCAGCTTGGCGACTAGCGGGAGGAGGTACACCGGGGAGCTGTTTTTT. Based on the CDR3 plus reference TRBV5-1 and TRBJ2-2, the full variable domain is KAGVTQTPRYLIKTRGQQVTLSCSPISGHRSVSWYQQTPGQGLQFLFEYFSETQRNKGNFPGRFSGRQFSNSRSEMNVSTLELGDSALYLCASSLATSGRRYTGELFFGEGSRLTVL.

This clonotype has a count of ten or more. V gene TRBV7-8 combines with J gene TRBJ2-1; 12 bases map to TRBD2. V shed 5 bases, J shed 6 bases, and the junction held 5 bases outside the gene matches. This CDR3 is built from 15 residues. Germline loops: CDR1 SGHVS, CDR2 FQNEAQ. CDR3 DNA sequence: TGTGCCAGCAGCGCTAGCGGGAGGGCCCTCAATGAGCAGTTCTTC. Translation: CASSASGRALNEQFF.

V is TRBV28 and J is TRBJ2-4; 8 bases agree with TRBD1. The CDR3 covers 16 residues. V shed 5 bases, J shed 0 bases, and the junction held 6 bases outside the gene matches. Germline CDR1 and CDR2: MDHEN and SYDVKM. The CDR3 sequence: CASSARTGRAKNIQYF. The CDR3 nucleotides are TGTGCCAGCAGTGCGCGGACAGGGAGAGCCAAAAACATTCAGTACTTC.

This clonotype was counted many times. The genes are TRBV20-1 and TRBJ2-7; no definite D call. V lost 4 bases and J 5 bases, leaving 9 bases between the germline ends. The CDR3 has 11 amino acids. CDR1 DFQATT and CDR2 SNEGSKA come from the germline V gene (reference sequence). This chain's CDR3 is CSAKARNEQYF. CDR3 in DNA: TGCAGTGCTAAGGCTAGGAACGAGCAGTACTTC.

The rearrangement uses TRBV9 and TRBJ2-3; no clear D. There are 17 residues in the CDR3. Trimming took off 3 bases at V and 2 bases at J, with 19 bases between the two ends. The V gene's germline CDR1 is SGDLS and CDR2 YYNGEE. The CDR3 is CASSEGVGSASTDTQYF. CDR3 DNA: TGTGCCAGCAGCGAAGGTGTGGGATCAGCTTCCACAGATACGCAGTATTTT.